The T cell receptor (beta chain) described here comes from a study of response to subunit inactivated influenza vaccine. Broader study findings: The study's authors posited that every seasonal influenza vaccination enlists few new T cells.

This clonotype appeared a few times. Its cognate antigen is unknown. Looked up from germline, CDR1 is DFQATT and CDR2 is SNEGSKA (reference sequence). CDR3 length: 14 residues. V lost 5 bases, J lost 0 bases, and 12 bases lay in between. TCRdb redid the calling of the RT-PCR reads with MiXCR, one entry per CDR3 protein. The sample lists about 500,000 distinct CDR3 sequences, about 17% seen once, with 3% to 3.5% in the top ten. The material was CD4+ T cells sorted from PBMCs, obtained roughly 24 months after vaccination. The TCR sequence derives from a man aged 45 to 70 who received an inactivated influenza vaccine. The rearrangement uses TRBV20-1 and TRBJ2-3, with a possible D match to TRBD2 (6 bases). CDR3 loop: CSAGSSVSTDTQYF. CDR3 sequence (DNA): TGCAGTGCTGGCTCTAGCGTAAGCACAGATACGCAGTATTTT.